Described below is a single TCR beta chain sequence and its context. The antigen this receptor binds is unknown. One base away there is no much larger clone; base qualities are not given. The data originate from a study of blood T cell repertoires in COVID-19 (dated by TCRdb to the early 2020s). Describing the broader study: Samples covering the acute and convalescent phases of COVID-19 were provided by collaborators in the United States, Italy and Spain. The prospective study material was composed of cDNA or gDNA derived from T cells, B-cell-depleted T cells, or PBMCs. Subjects who had been exposed to COVID-19, were actively infected with it, or had recovered from it provided the deeply sampled blood TCRbeta repertoires that made up the dataset. The repertoires were released in a freely available public database intended as a resource for research on the immune response to SARS-CoV-2. Samples came from the ongoing ImmuneRACE study (first 160 participants) plus 1,254 subjects from 6 global collaborators. Nearly every sample came with metadata listing a de-identified subject ID, COVID-19 status, age in years and sex. HLA class I and class II types, where available, came from metadata supplied by the sample provider rather than from assay-based typing. Broad study findings and their caveats: Clinical and demographic metadata were provided uncurated, with the amount varying by source and participant.

TCRbeta CDR3 regions were amplified from genomic DNA by means of the immunoSEQ Assay, a bias-controlled multiplex PCR. The paper's processing steps were these. The number of nucleated cells in each sample was estimated by amplification of reference gene primers within the assay. To quantify the absolute abundance of each unique TCRbeta CDR3 rearrangement, sequence reads were collapsed and filtered. For each sample, productive Simpson clonality was calculated by taking the square root of Simpson's diversity index across productive rearrangements. TCRdb re-hosts the immuneACCESS table, in-frame sequences only. Its copies lack some clones; in the studies checked, an unresolved V gene accounts for under half of them, and the cause for the rest is not known. V and J calls and clone size follow that table, whereas D and trimming were derived from the DNA. The sample data list about 250,000 clones, and approximately 84% of these were observed just once. The biggest ten clones account for approximately 4.8% of the sample.

Each collaborating institution followed its own protocols to collect whole blood in K2EDTA tubes. Collaborator samples were shipped for TCRbeta analysis as frozen whole blood, isolated PBMCs, or DNA extracted from either sample type. V ends up 4 bases short and J 7 bases short, with an unmatched junction base count of 11. The CDR3, from cysteine to phenylalanine, totals 15 residues. Here the CDR3 DNA is all that survives: 45 bases in frame from base 1. Per the germline V gene, MNHEY is the CDR1 and SVGAGI is the CDR2. This receptor chain uses TRBV6-5 and TRBJ1-2; the central 8 bases match TRBD1. Sequenced sample: peripheral blood. This TCR derives from a man aged 50-60 years with active or convalescent COVID-19. The sequenced DNA is TGTGCCAGCAGTTCGACTGGGACAGGTCAACGTGGCTACACCTTC. Translated, it gives CASSSTGTGQRGYTF.